The TCR beta chain described here comes from a study of cytomegalovirus exposure and HLA in healthy donors. Overall study findings and caveats: Among CMV-associated TCR beta chains, most appeared HLA-restricted in a later analysis. Among the sequence variants, a highly shared cluster was likely an artifact of sequencing. In vitro work confirmed that a few CMV-associated chains recognize CMV antigens.

Note on this clone: Its antigen is not known.

CDR3 length: 15 amino acids. V lost 5 bases and J lost 3; bases outside the gene matches: 4. Germline values: CDR1 SGHNT, CDR2 YYREEE (reference sequence). Both 60 Vbeta primers and 13 Jbeta primers went into the PCR. The table came from immunoSEQ multiplex PCR; TCRdb's copy has only in-frame clones and leaves some out. The top ten clones hold 2.5% to 3.5% of a sample with 150,000 to 200,000 clones, roughly 70% of them seen once. Source material: PBMCs. The chain recombines TRBV5-4 with TRBJ1-3; TRBD1 agrees at 11 bases. The sequence was collected from a woman aged 50 to 60 in good health and CMV-seropositive. CDR3 protein: CASSGQGALGNTIYF. The DNA of the CDR3 is TGTGCCAGCAGTGGACAGGGGGCGCTTGGAAACACCATATATTTT.